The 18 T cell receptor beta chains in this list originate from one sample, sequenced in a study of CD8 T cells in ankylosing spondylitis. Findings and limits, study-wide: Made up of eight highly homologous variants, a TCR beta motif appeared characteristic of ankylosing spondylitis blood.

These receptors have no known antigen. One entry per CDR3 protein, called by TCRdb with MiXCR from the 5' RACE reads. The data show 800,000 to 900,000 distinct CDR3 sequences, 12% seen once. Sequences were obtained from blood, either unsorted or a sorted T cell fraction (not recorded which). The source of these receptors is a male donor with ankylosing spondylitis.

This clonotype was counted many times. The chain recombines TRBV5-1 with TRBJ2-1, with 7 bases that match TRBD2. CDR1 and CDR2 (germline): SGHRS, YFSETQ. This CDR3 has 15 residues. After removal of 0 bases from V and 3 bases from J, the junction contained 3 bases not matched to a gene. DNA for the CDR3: TGCGCCAGCAGCTTGGCCTCTAGCGGCTACAATGAGCAGTTCTTC. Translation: CASSLASSGYNEQFF.

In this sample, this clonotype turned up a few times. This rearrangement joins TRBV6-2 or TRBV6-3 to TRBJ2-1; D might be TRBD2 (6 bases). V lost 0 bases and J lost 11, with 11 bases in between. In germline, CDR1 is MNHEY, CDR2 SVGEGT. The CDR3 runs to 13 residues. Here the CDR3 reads CASSYSGLPKQFF. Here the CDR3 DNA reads TGTGCCAGCAGTTACTCGGGACTCCCGAAGCAGTTCTTC.

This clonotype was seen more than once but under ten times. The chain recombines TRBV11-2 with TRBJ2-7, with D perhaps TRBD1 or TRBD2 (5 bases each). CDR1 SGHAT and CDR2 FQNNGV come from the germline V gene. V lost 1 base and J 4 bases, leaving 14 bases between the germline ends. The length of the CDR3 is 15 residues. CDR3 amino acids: CASSLVGGVGYEQYF. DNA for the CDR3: TGTGCCAGCAGCTTAGTTGGGGGAGTAGGTTACGAGCAGTACTTC.

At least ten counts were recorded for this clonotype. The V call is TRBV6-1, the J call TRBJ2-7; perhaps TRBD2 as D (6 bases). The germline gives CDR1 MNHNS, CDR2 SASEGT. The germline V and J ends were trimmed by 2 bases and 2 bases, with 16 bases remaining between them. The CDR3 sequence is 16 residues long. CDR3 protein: CASSERGGTRTYEQYF. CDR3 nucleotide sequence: TGTGCCAGCAGTGAACGAGGCGGGACGCGGACCTACGAGCAGTACTTC.

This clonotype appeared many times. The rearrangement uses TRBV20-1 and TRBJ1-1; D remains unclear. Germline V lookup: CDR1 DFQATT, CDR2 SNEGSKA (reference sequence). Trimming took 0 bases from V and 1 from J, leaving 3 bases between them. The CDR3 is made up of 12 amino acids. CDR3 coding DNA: TGCAGTGCTAGAGATCCGAACACTGAAGCTTTCTTT. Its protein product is CSARDPNTEAFF.

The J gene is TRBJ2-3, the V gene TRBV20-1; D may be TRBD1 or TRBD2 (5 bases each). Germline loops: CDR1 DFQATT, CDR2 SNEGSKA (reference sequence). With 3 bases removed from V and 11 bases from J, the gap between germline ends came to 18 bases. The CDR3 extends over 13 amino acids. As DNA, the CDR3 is TGCAGTGCTAGCCGGGGACCAGGTTATAGGCAGTATTTT. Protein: CSASRGPGYRQYF.

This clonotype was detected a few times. DNA for the CDR3: TGTGCCAGCAGCCCTCAACGGGGGGGCTTATCCAATGAGCAGTTCTTC. This sequence encodes CASSPQRGGLSNEQFF. The chain uses TRBV7-3 and TRBJ2-1, with TRBD2 matching 8 bases. CDR1 and CDR2 (germline): SGHTA, FQGTGA. The CDR3 spans 16 residues. Trimming removed 5 bases from V and 6 bases from J; junction bases left unmatched: 12.

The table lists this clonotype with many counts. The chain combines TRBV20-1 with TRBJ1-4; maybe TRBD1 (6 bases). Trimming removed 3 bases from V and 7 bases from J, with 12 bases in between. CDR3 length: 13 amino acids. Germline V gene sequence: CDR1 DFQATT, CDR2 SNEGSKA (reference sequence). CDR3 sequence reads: CSARAPRGEKLFF. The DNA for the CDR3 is TGCAGTGCTAGGGCACCCAGGGGTGAAAAACTGTTTTTT.

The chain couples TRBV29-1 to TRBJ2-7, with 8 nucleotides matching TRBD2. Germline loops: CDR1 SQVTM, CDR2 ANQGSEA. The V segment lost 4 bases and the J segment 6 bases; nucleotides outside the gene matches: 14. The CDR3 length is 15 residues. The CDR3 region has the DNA TGCAGCGTTGGGCCACCTGGACTAGCACCAACCGAGCAGTACTTC. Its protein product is CSVGPPGLAPTEQYF.

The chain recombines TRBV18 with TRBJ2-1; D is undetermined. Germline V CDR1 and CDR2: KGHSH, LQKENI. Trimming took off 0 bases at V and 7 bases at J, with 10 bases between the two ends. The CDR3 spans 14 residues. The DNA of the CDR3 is TGTGCCAGCTCACCACCCGACGGACGGAATGAGCAGTTCTTC. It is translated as CASSPPDGRNEQFF.

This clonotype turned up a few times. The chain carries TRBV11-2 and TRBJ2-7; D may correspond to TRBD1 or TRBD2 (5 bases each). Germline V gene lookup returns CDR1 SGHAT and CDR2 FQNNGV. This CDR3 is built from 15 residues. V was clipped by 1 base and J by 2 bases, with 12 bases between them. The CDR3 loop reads CASSLGVGPAYEQYF. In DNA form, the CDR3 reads TGTGCCAGCAGCTTAGGCGTGGGACCGGCCTACGAGCAGTACTTC.

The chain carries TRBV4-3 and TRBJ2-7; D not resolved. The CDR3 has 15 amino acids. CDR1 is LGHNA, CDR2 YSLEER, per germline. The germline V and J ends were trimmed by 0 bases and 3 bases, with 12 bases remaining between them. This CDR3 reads CASSQEGVSVYEQYF. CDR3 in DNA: TGCGCCAGCAGCCAAGAAGGAGTATCAGTCTACGAGCAGTACTTC.

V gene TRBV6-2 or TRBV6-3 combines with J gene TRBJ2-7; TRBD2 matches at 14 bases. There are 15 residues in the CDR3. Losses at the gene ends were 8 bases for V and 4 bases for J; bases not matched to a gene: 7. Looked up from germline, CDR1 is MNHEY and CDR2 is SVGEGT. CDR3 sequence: CASERGTSGRYEQYF. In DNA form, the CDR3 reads TGTGCCAGCGAAAGAGGGACTAGCGGGAGATACGAGCAGTACTTC.

This chain's CDR3 is CASSLIGNGYTF. Written as DNA, the CDR3 is TGTGCCAGCAGCTTAATTGGAAATGGCTACACCTTC. The chain recombines TRBV7-2 with TRBJ1-2; D gene unclear. Germline lookup yields CDR1 SGHTA and CDR2 FQGNSA. The CDR3 runs 12 residues. Trimming shortened V by 2 bases and J by 6 bases, and 7 bases separated the two germline ends. The complete variable domain, with remaining parts taken from reference TRBV7-2 and TRBJ1-2, reads GAGVSQSPSNKVTEKGKDVELRCDPISGHTALYWYRQSLGQGLEFLIYFQGNSAPDKSGLPSDRFSAERTGGSVSTLTIQRTQQEDSAVYLCASSLIGNGYTFGSGTRLTVV.

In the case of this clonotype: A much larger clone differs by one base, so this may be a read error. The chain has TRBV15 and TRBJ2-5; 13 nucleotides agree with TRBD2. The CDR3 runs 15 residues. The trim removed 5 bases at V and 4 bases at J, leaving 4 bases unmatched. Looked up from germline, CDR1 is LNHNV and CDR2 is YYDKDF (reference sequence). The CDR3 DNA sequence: TGTGCCACCAGCGGGAGACTAGCGGGAGGAGAGACCCAGTACTTC. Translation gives CATSGRLAGGETQYF.

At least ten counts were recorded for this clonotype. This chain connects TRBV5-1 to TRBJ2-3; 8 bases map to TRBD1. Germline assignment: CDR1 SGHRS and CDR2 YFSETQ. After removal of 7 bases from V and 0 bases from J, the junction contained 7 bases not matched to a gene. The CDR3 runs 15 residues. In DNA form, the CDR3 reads TGCGCCAGCTCCCGGACAGGGACTAGCACAGATACGCAGTATTTT. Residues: CASSRTGTSTDTQYF.

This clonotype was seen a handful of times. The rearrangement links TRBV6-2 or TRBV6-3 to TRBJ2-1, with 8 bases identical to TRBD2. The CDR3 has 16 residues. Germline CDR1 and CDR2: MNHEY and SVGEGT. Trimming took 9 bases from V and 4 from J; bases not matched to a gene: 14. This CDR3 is CASHGGGMRKYNEQFF. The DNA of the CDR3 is TGTGCCAGTCACGGGGGGGGAATGAGGAAGTACAATGAGCAGTTCTTC.

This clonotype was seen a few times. The CDR3 region has the DNA TGTGCCAGCAGCTTAGGAGCACCACCGAACATTCAGTACTTC. Amino acid sequence: CASSLGAPPNIQYF. The chain has TRBV7-9 and TRBJ2-4; D gene ambiguous. Between the trimmed V and J ends, which lost 1 base and 7 bases, there was a span of 11 bases. Per germline, CDR1 SEHNR and CDR2 FQNEAQ (reference sequence). CDR3 length: 14 residues.